The 21 T cell receptor beta chains below were found in one sample sequenced in a study of T-cell reconstitution after alpha-beta-depleted transplantation in children. A TCRbeta library incorporating unique molecular identifiers was prepared. One entry per CDR3 protein results from TCRdb running MiXCR on the PCR reads. The repertoire consists of some 840,000 distinct CDR3 sequences, with approximately 15% occurring once and the leading ten covering roughly 4.8%. The sequenced sample was PBMCs, mostly from graft donor cells, obtained 360 days after TCRalphabeta/CD19-depleted stem cell transplant. The receptors here all came from a male patient younger than 18 who had a stem cell transplant for acute lymphoblastic leukemia, so the T cells may come from the graft donor.

This clonotype was observed a few times. The V and J genes are TRBV12-3 or TRBV12-4 and TRBJ2-1; TRBD1 matches at 9 bases. The CDR3 is 16 residues long. The ends lost 5 bases at V and 9 bases at J; junction bases unmatched: 14. The CDR3 nucleotides read TGTGCCAGCAGTACCTTCGGGACAGGGCGTGAGGGTGAGCAGTTCTTC. It yields the protein CASSTFGTGREGEQFF.

The CDR3 loop is CATSDWAGGKETQYF. The CDR3 DNA reads TGTGCCACCAGTGATTGGGCGGGAGGGAAAGAGACCCAGTACTTC. This chain uses TRBV24-1 with TRBJ2-5; 9 nucleotides match TRBD2. The junction had 3 bases not matched to a gene; V was cut back by 2 bases and J by 3 bases. Germline V gene data show CDR1 as KGHDR and CDR2 as SFDVKD. There are 15 residues in the CDR3.

This clonotype has only a few counts. The chain employs TRBV24-1 and TRBJ2-2; TRBD2 agrees at 8 bases. CDR1 is KGHDR and CDR2 is SFDVKD in the germline V gene. J lost 3 bases, V lost 0 bases, and 2 bases had no gene match. The CDR3 spans 16 residues. The CDR3 DNA reads as TGTGCCACCAGTGATTTGCCACTAGCGGACACCGGGGAGCTGTTTTTT. As protein: CATSDLPLADTGELFF.

This clonotype has just a few counts. This chain connects TRBV25-1 to TRBJ2-5; 16 nucleotides align to TRBD2. This CDR3 has 19 residues. V dropped 4 bases and J dropped 3; count of bases not matched to a gene: 11. Looked up from germline, CDR1 is MGHDK and CDR2 is SYGVNS. The CDR3 reads CASSGSGTSGREGKETQYF. As DNA, the CDR3 is TGTGCCAGCAGTGGATCCGGGACTAGCGGGAGGGAAGGTAAAGAGACCCAGTACTTC.

This clonotype showed up just a few times. V gene TRBV5-6 combines with J gene TRBJ1-6; TRBD1 might be the D (5 bases). Germline values: CDR1 SGHDT, CDR2 YYEEEE. V gave up 4 bases and J gave up 12 bases, with 14 bases separating them. The CDR3 length is 13 residues. The CDR3: CASSKPQGRPLHF. As DNA, the CDR3 is TGTGCCAGCAGCAAGCCTCAGGGCCGACCCCTCCACTTT.

The chain joins TRBV7-6 to TRBJ2-4; TRBD2 is a possible D gene (5 bases). This CDR3 is 15 amino acids long. In germline, CDR1 is SGHVS, CDR2 FNYEAQ. V was pared by 0 bases and J by 6 bases, with 12 bases between. CDR3 nucleotides: TGTGCCAGCAGCTTAGCATGGAGCCGGGGAAACATTCAGTACTTC. As protein: CASSLAWSRGNIQYF.

The chain combines TRBV19 with TRBJ2-7; 7 positions agree with TRBD1. The CDR3 is made up of 15 amino acids. Unmatched junction bases numbered 8, after V lost 3 bases and J lost 3 bases. In germline, CDR1 is LNHDA, CDR2 SQIVND (reference sequence). CDR3 loop: CASSIGTAGDYEQYF. CDR3 DNA: TGTGCCAGTAGTATCGGGACAGCTGGAGACTACGAGCAGTACTTC.

The sample holds many counts of this clonotype. This chain joins TRBV15 and TRBJ1-2, with D possibly TRBD1 on 5 matching bases. V was trimmed by 0 bases and J by 3 bases, leaving 11 bases between them. The length of the CDR3 is 15 residues. Germline V CDR1 and CDR2: LNHNV, YYDKDF (reference sequence). The CDR3 here is CATSRDREGHYGYTF. The CDR3 DNA reads as TGTGCCACCAGCAGAGATAGGGAGGGACACTATGGCTACACCTTC.

In this sample, this clonotype turned up a few times. This chain joins TRBV12-3 or TRBV12-4 and TRBJ2-1; 7 bases match TRBD2. V lost 6 bases and J lost 7; bases outside the gene matches: 6. This CDR3 spans 13 amino acids. In DNA, the CDR3 is TGTGCCAGCAGACTCTACGGGGGGAATGAGCAGTTCTTC. Translated, it gives CASRLYGGNEQFF.

This clonotype was detected only a few times. The rearrangement links TRBV5-1 to TRBJ2-1; 10 bases align to TRBD2. V lost 0 bases and J lost 4; bases outside the gene matches: 13. This CDR3 spans 19 amino acids. CDR1 is SGHRS and CDR2 is YFSETQ in the germline V gene. This CDR3 reads CASSLGRELAGEIYNEQFF. CDR3 nucleotide sequence: TGCGCCAGCAGCTTGGGCAGGGAGCTAGCGGGAGAGATTTACAATGAGCAGTTCTTC.

The J gene is TRBJ2-1, the V gene TRBV15; D may be TRBD2 (6 bases). Trimming removed 0 bases at V and 4 bases at J, with 10 bases between. The CDR3 spans 15 residues. From germline, CDR1 is LNHNV and CDR2 YYDKDF (reference sequence). CDR3 bases: TGTGCCACCAGCAGAGAACGGGACTGGTACAATGAGCAGTTCTTC. Translation: CATSRERDWYNEQFF.

A few counts support this clonotype. This sequence joins TRBV18 and TRBJ2-7, with 10 bases identical to TRBD1. Per the germline V gene, CDR1 is KGHSH and CDR2 is LQKENI. The CDR3 spans 18 residues. V lost 1 base, J lost 5 bases, and 14 bases stayed unmatched. This chain's CDR3 is CASSPHLLTGQGSHEQYF. For the CDR3, the DNA is TGTGCCAGCTCACCACATCTCCTTACGGGACAGGGGTCCCACGAGCAGTACTTC.

Note on this clonotype: It is likely a read error, because the conserved phenylalanine at the end of the CDR3 is missing. This sequence joins TRBV4-1 and TRBJ1-4, with 10 bases identical to TRBD1. In germline, CDR1 is MGHRA, CDR2 YSYEKL. Unmatched junction bases numbered 3, after V lost 3 bases and J lost 5 bases. The CDR3 has 15 amino acids. The CDR3, as DNA: TGCGCCAGCAGCCACCCGGGACAGGGGAATGAAAAACTGTTTTCT. Translating it yields CASSHPGQGNEKLFS.

In this sample, this clonotype turned up a few times. The rearrangement joins TRBV5-6 to TRBJ2-1; the D is unclear. Trimming cost V 3 bases and J 0 bases, with 19 bases left between them. CDR3 length: 18 residues. CDR1 is SGHDT and CDR2 is YYEEEE in the germline V gene. The CDR3, as DNA: TGTGCCAGCAGCTACCTAGAGGTGAGCCGGAACTCCTACAATGAGCAGTTCTTC. It codes for CASSYLEVSRNSYNEQFF.

The CDR3 region is CSASSDSYEQYF. CDR3 nucleotides: TGCAGTGCTTCCAGCGACTCCTACGAGCAGTACTTC. The genes are TRBV20-1 and TRBJ2-7; D not certain. Trimming left V 5 bases short and J 0 bases short, with 8 bases between. The CDR3 runs 12 residues. Germline CDR1 is DFQATT and CDR2 is SNEGSKA (reference sequence).

This clonotype was seen only a few times. The V gene is TRBV4-1, the J gene TRBJ2-7; 9 bases line up with TRBD1. The CDR3 extends over 17 amino acids. Trimming cost V 1 base and J 0 bases; bases outside gene matches: 7. Germline CDR1 is MGHRA and CDR2 is YSYEKL. In DNA, the CDR3 is TGCGCCAGCAGCCAAGGGCGACAGGGGGGTACCTCCTACGAGCAGTACTTC. Protein sequence: CASSQGRQGGTSYEQYF.

J is TRBJ2-7 and V is TRBV7-8; 9 bases fit TRBD1. The CDR3 runs to 15 residues. Per the germline V gene, CDR1 is SGHVS and CDR2 is FQNEAQ. Losses at the gene ends were 4 bases for V and 2 bases for J; bases not matched to a gene: 6. The CDR3 DNA follows: TGTGCCAGCAGCTCGGCGGGACAGGGACCCTACGAGCAGTACTTC. It is translated as CASSSAGQGPYEQYF.

There are many counts of this clonotype. This chain links TRBV5-1 with TRBJ2-2; possibly TRBD1 for D (6 bases). This CDR3 has 16 amino acids. The germline V and J ends were trimmed by 1 base and 4 bases, with 14 bases remaining between them. CDR1 is SGHRS and CDR2 is YFSETQ in the germline V gene. In DNA, the CDR3 is TGCGCCAGCAGCTTGCCTAGGACAGCGACCACCGGGGAGCTGTTTTTT. Encoded protein: CASSLPRTATTGELFF.

The chain employs TRBV6-5 and TRBJ2-7, with no clear D. The V and J ends lost 0 bases and 3 bases respectively, with 15 bases between them. The CDR3 is 16 amino acids. Germline loops: CDR1 MNHEY, CDR2 SVGAGI. The CDR3 DNA reads TGTGCCAGCAGTTACTCCGATAGCCCACCTCGCTACGAGCAGTACTTC. Translating gives CASSYSDSPPRYEQYF.

As regards this clonotype: At one end, the junction sequence differs from germline, possibly due to a read error. The chain couples TRBV2 to TRBJ1-1; 11 positions match TRBD1. Germline V gene sequence: CDR1 SNHLY, CDR2 FYNNEI. This CDR3 is 12 amino acids long. The chain's CDR3 is CASRGTGGKVVF. CDR3 sequence (DNA): TGTGCCAGCAGAGGGACAGGGGGGAAGGTGGTCTTT.

This clonotype was seen a few times. V usage is TRBV4-1 and J usage is TRBJ2-7; D is ambiguous. Germline CDR1 is MGHRA and CDR2 is YSYEKL. CDR3 length equals 15 residues. Trimming removed 4 bases at V and 0 bases at J, with 13 bases between. CDR3 coding DNA: TGCGCCAGCAGCCGTACCCGTGGCTACTCCTACGAGCAGTACTTC. This translates into CASSRTRGYSYEQYF.